This T cell receptor (beta chain) was profiled in a study of regulatory T cells in long-lasting Graves disease (dated by TCRdb to the early 2020s). With respect to the entire study: Persistent Graves' disease meant more than 5 years of antithyroid drug treatment with TSH receptor autoantibodies that stayed positive. Patients with persistent Graves' disease were compared with patients with newly diagnosed Graves' disease using TCR sequencing and RNA sequencing of peripheral blood. The study was conducted in China and was registered as a clinical trial. A total of roughly 35 samples were covered by TCR sequencing, comprising some 13 persistent and around 20 newly diagnosed Graves' disease patients. Antithyroid drugs had been taken for approximately 9.5 years on average by persistent Graves' disease patients in the clinical cohort.

General study outcomes and caveats: As a limitation, the authors acknowledged that the small sample size may reduce accuracy. Persistent Graves' disease patients showed lower TCR Shannon entropy and fewer highly expanded clones than newly diagnosed patients, suggesting clonal expansion. Persistent patients shared more public clonotypes among themselves (around 2,500) than newly diagnosed patients did (approximately 970). TRBV28, TRBJ1-2 and TRBJ2-5 were preferentially used in persistent disease, while TRBV20-1 and TRBJ2-1 were favored in newly diagnosed disease. Because the primary lesion, thyroid tissue, could not be accessed, the study looked at peripheral blood alone. Sequencing and analysis were limited to the TCR beta chain.

V is cut by 0 bases and J by 0 bases, and the space between the germline ends is 12 bases. From cysteine to phenylalanine, the CDR3 is 16 amino acids long. The sequence is cut down to CDR3 DNA, 48 bases in frame from base 1. Via the germline V gene, CDR1 is SGHRS and CDR2 YFSETQ. The protocol used for the library was multiplex PCR. Instrument on record: Illumina HiSeq 4000. To build TCR beta libraries, CDR3 regions were amplified by Arm-PCR using iRepertoire HTBI primers. Before sequencing, the PCR products went through gel purification. Per the source publication's procedure: Gene usage analysis of CDR3 amino acid clonotypes relied on the 62 TRBV and 15 or so TRBJ segments identified across samples. COPE and FqMerger were used to merge filtered high-quality paired reads into contigs. BLAST was used to align contigs to the IMGT TRBV, TRBD and TRBJ reference genes, and CDR3 was defined following IMGT. Any clonotype with a frequency above 0.1% was counted as a highly expanded clone. Repertoire diversity was measured by Shannon entropy, and V-J evenness by the Gini coefficient. A clonotype found in more than one individual was treated as public. TCRdb cleaned the public reads at Q25 with fastp, built clones with MiXCR and kept in-frame beta chains. Identical CDR3 protein sequences are pooled into one entry, listed with their most common genes and DNA. V and J calls and clone size were set by TCRdb, not the authors. Present in this sample are 400,000 to 500,000 distinct CDR3 sequences, around 21% of which were seen just once. The ten top clones hold over 7.5% of the sample.

Read against the paper, the sample's time point label means: persistent/refractory GD, antithyroid drugs over 5 years with positive TRAb. For both TCR sequencing and RNA sequencing, RNA was extracted from PBMCs using TRIzol. The diagnosis of Graves' disease followed American Thyroid Association guidelines. The patients came from an endocrinology department in Xi'an, China. Each patient gave about 9.1 milliliters of peripheral blood, collected in an EDTA anticoagulant tube. Ficoll Paque Plus density gradient separation was used to isolate PBMCs, and no additional T cell sorting was done. An Agilent 2100 Bioanalyzer and agarose gel were used to assess RNA quality, and a NanoDrop 2000 was used to measure RNA concentration. This clonotype was counted ten times or more. Its target antigen remains unknown. The sample holds no much larger clone one base away, and base qualities are not on file.

The V and J genes are TRBV5-1 and TRBJ1-2, with no confident D gene call. The TCR was taken from a female donor with Graves disease. The source was peripheral blood mononuclear cells (PBMCs), collected when the disease was refractory, from a patient treated with antithyroid drugs. Read as DNA, the sequence is TGCGCCAGCAGCTTGGACTCTTTTGCAGCTAACTATGGCTACACCTTC. It is translated as CASSLDSFAANYGYTF.